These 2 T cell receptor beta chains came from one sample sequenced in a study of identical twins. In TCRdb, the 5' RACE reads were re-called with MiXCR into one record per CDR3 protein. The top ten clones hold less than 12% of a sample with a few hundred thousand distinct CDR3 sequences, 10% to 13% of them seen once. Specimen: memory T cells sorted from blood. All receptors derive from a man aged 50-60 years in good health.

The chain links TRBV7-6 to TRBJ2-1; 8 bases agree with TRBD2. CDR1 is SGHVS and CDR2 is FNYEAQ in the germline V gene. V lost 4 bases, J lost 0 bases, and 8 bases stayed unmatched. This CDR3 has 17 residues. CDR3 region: CASSSRLAGSSYNEQFF. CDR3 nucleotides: TGTGCCAGCAGCTCCAGATTAGCGGGAAGCTCCTACAATGAGCAGTTCTTC.

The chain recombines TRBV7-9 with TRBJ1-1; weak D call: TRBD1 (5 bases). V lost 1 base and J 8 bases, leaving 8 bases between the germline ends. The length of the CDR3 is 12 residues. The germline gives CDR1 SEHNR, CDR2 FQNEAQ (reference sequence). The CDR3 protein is CASSLVGEEAFF. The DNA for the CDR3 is TGTGCCAGCAGCTTAGTGGGGGAAGAAGCTTTCTTT.